The source of this T cell receptor beta chain is a study of shared clonotypes between healthy human individuals. Study findings and constraints: Rarefaction gave evidence that sorted-subset sequencing remained incomplete despite large depth.

Deep-level running was used for the assay. Measured with immunoSEQ multiplex PCR; TCRdb has only the in-frame clones, and not every one. Of about 2.4 million clones in the sample, approximately 92% are singletons; the top ten hold roughly 0.14%. Of note for this clone: The antigen remains unidentified.

The V gene end was trimmed by 0 bases and the J gene end by 6 bases; junction bases not matched to a gene: 4. The CDR3 loop spans 14 amino acids. CDR1 and CDR2 from the germline V gene are GTSNPN and SVGIG (reference sequence). This TCR came from a man between 18 and 35 years old in good health. The chain recombines TRBV30 with TRBJ2-5; 10 positions agree with TRBD1. The sample consisted of naive CD4+ T cells sorted from blood. Noted subset: CD45RA+ positively selected. The CDR3 loop is CAWSVGTGAKTQYF. Here the CDR3 DNA reads TGTGCCTGGAGTGTGGGGACAGGGGCGAAGACCCAGTACTTC.